Following are 29 T cell receptor beta chains from one sample sequenced in a study of blood T cell repertoires in COVID-19. The table came from immunoSEQ multiplex PCR; TCRdb's copy has only in-frame clones and leaves some out. The table has hundreds of thousands of clones, roughly 88% seen once. What was sequenced was peripheral blood. The receptor source for this set is a young man with active or convalescent COVID-19.

The gene calls are TRBV7-2 and TRBJ2-3, with 10 nucleotides matching TRBD2. CDR3 length: 15 amino acids. Per the germline V gene, CDR1 is SGHTA and CDR2 is FQGNSA. After removal of 2 bases from V and 6 bases from J, the junction contained 5 bases not matched to a gene. The CDR3 here is CASSLLAGVADTQYF. The CDR3 bases are TGTGCCAGCAGCTTACTAGCGGGGGTTGCGGATACGCAGTATTTT. The full variable domain, completed using reference TRBV7-2 and TRBJ2-3, is GAGVSQSPSNKVTEKGKDVELRCDPISGHTALYWYRQSLGQGLEFLIYFQGNSAPDKSGLPSDRFSAERTGGSVSTLTIQRTQQEDSAVYLCASSLLAGVADTQYFGPGTRLTVL.

The chain combines TRBV20-1 with TRBJ1-1, with a weak D call TRBD1 (6 bases). The CDR3 length is 13 residues. The V gene's germline CDR1 is DFQATT and CDR2 SNEGSKA (reference sequence). Trimming left V 3 bases short and J 1 base short, with 9 bases between. The DNA of the CDR3 is TGCAGTGCTAGTGGACAGACGAACACTGAAGCTTTCTTT. Its protein is CSASGQTNTEAFF.

The rearrangement joins TRBV6-1 to TRBJ2-1; D ambiguous. Trimming removed 3 bases from V and 8 bases from J, with 5 bases in between. CDR1 and CDR2 (germline): MNHNS, SASEGT. This CDR3 spans 11 amino acids. The CDR3 nucleotides are TGTGCCAGCAGTGAGGCCCATGAGCAGTTCTTC. Translated, it gives CASSEAHEQFF.

The gene calls are TRBV2 and TRBJ2-4; possibly TRBD2 for D (5 bases). Germline assignment: CDR1 SNHLY and CDR2 FYNNEI. The CDR3 has 17 amino acids. Trimming cost V 7 bases and J 0 bases, with 19 bases left between them. CDR3 in amino acids: CASTTRGEGLAKNIQYF. CDR3 sequence (DNA): TGTGCCAGCACCACAAGAGGAGAGGGTCTAGCCAAAAACATTCAGTACTTC.

The V gene is TRBV6-4, the J gene TRBJ2-3; D is uncertain. Germline V gives CDR1 MRHNA, CDR2 SNTAGT. This CDR3 has 13 residues. The ends were cut back, 2 bases at V and 0 bases at J, with 3 bases in the middle. The CDR3 region is CASSDRSTDTQYF. Here the CDR3 DNA reads TGTGCCAGCAGTGACCGGAGCACAGATACGCAGTATTTT.

The rearrangement uses TRBV14 and TRBJ2-7; 8 bases are shared with TRBD1. The CDR3 has 16 residues. Germline V gives CDR1 SGHDN, CDR2 FVKESK. Trimming cost V 1 base and J 4 bases; bases outside gene matches: 9. CDR3 region: CASSQVLSGTGYEQYF. In DNA, the CDR3 is TGTGCCAGCAGCCAAGTATTATCCGGGACAGGTTACGAGCAGTACTTC.

This chain connects TRBV4-3 to TRBJ1-5; the match to TRBD1 covers 8 bases. V was clipped by 1 base and J by 7 bases; unmatched bases: 6. The CDR3 consists of 15 residues. Looked up from germline, CDR1 is LGHNA and CDR2 is YSLEER. DNA of the CDR3: TGCGCCAGCAGCCAAGGACAGGGGCCTGGACAGCCCCAGCATTTT. Its protein product is CASSQGQGPGQPQHF.

This clone was seen only once. This chain links TRBV2 with TRBJ2-4; 12 positions match TRBD2. From germline, CDR1 is SNHLY and CDR2 FYNNEI. This CDR3 comprises 19 residues. V shed 6 bases, J shed 1 base, and the junction held 13 bases outside the gene matches. The CDR3 DNA reads TGTGCCAGCAGGGCAACCTGGACTAGCGGGGACCATGCCAAAAACATTCAGTACTTC. It codes for CASRATWTSGDHAKNIQYF.

Here the CDR3 DNA reads TGTGCCAGCAGCTTGGGACAGGGACCCACCGGGGAGCTGTTTTTT. Protein: CASSLGQGPTGELFF. This chain links TRBV7-6 with TRBJ2-2; TRBD1 matches 9 bases. With V trimmed by 3 bases and J by 4 bases, 3 bases remained unmatched. CDR1 is SGHVS and CDR2 is FNYEAQ in the germline V gene. This CDR3 region has 15 residues.

The chain is built from TRBV6-2 or TRBV6-3 and TRBJ2-6, with D hard to call. CDR3 length: 13 residues. The V end was cut by 5 bases, the J end by 4 bases, with 6 bases between. The germline gives CDR1 MNHEY, CDR2 SVGEGT. The CDR3 DNA reads as TGTGCCAGCAGTGCCCAGGGGGCCAACGTCCTGACTTTC. Amino acids: CASSAQGANVLTF.

The chain uses TRBV29-1 and TRBJ1-2; no reliable D call. The germline V gene has CDR1 SQVTM and CDR2 ANQGSEA. Deletions cut 2 bases from V and 5 bases from J, with 12 bases between. This CDR3 is 13 amino acids long. CDR3: CSVEMERRYGYTF. The DNA of the CDR3 is TGCAGCGTTGAAATGGAGCGGCGGTATGGCTACACCTTC.

This chain connects TRBV7-9 to TRBJ2-6; 7 bases line up with TRBD1. This CDR3 is 16 amino acids long. The germline gives CDR1 SEHNR, CDR2 FQNEAQ (reference sequence). Unmatched junction bases numbered 8, after V lost 5 bases and J lost 4 bases. CDR3 in DNA: TGTGCCAGCAGCCTCTCGGGGACAGCGGGGGCCAACGTCCTGACTTTC. Protein: CASSLSGTAGANVLTF.

This clone came up a few times. The chain has TRBV29-1 and TRBJ1-3; D gene uncertain. CDR1 and CDR2 from the germline V gene are SQVTM and ANQGSEA. Trimming took off 0 bases at V and 0 bases at J, with 12 bases between the two ends. The CDR3 has 16 residues. CDR3 sequence (DNA): TGCAGCGTTGAAGACGTTCTCGGGGACTCTGGAAACACCATATATTTT. This encodes CSVEDVLGDSGNTIYF.

The chain joins TRBV3-1 (or the pseudogene TRBV3-2) to TRBJ1-6; 7 bases line up with TRBD1. The ends lost 1 base at V and 10 bases at J; junction bases unmatched: 7. Germline assignment: CDR1 LGHDT and CDR2 YNNKEL (reference sequence). CDR3 size: 15 residues. The CDR3 here is CASSQATGTGSPLHF. The CDR3 nucleotides read TGTGCCAGCAGCCAAGCGACAGGGACGGGGTCACCCCTCCACTTT.

The chain recombines TRBV11-2 with TRBJ2-5; D is uncertain. Trimming cost V 3 bases and J 2 bases, with 10 bases left between them. CDR3 length: 14 amino acids. Germline V gene sequence: CDR1 SGHAT, CDR2 FQNNGV. DNA for the CDR3: TGTGCCAGCAGCTTGAACTATCTTCAAGAGACCCAGTACTTC. Protein product: CASSLNYLQETQYF. Using reference TRBV11-2 and TRBJ2-5 for the parts outside the CDR3, the full variable domain is EAGVAQSPRYKIIEKRQSVAFWCNPISGHATLYWYQQILGQGPKLLIQFQNNGVVDDSQLPKDRFSAERLKGVDSTLKIQPAKLEDSAVYLCASSLNYLQETQYFGPGTRLLVL.

This clone has a handful of counts. The CDR3 DNA reads TGTGCCAGCAGTTACTCGCCAGGGGGCGCGGTATTCGAGCAGTACTTC. Amino acids: CASSYSPGGAVFEQYF. V gene TRBV6-2 or TRBV6-3 combines with J gene TRBJ2-7; TRBD1 agrees at 8 bases. Germline CDR1 reads MNHEY; CDR2 reads SVGEGT. This CDR3 region has 16 residues. The ends lost 0 bases at V and 6 bases at J; junction bases unmatched: 10.

The chain has TRBV23-1 and TRBJ1-2; D is perhaps TRBD1 (5 bases). TRBV23-1 is designated an ORF whose function remains uncertain. The CDR3 covers 14 residues. V gave up 2 bases and J gave up 4 bases, with 11 bases separating them. In DNA form, the CDR3 reads TGCGCCAGCAGTCAAACAGGAACCTTCTATGGCTACACCTTC. Translation: CASSQTGTFYGYTF.

The genes are TRBV6-1 and TRBJ1-6, with D possibly matching TRBD1 (6 bases). From germline, CDR1 is MNHNS and CDR2 SASEGT. The V end lost 4 bases, the J end lost 5 bases, and 18 bases lay between the germline ends. This CDR3 has 17 residues. The CDR3 bases are TGTGCCAGCAGTGCATTGACAGGCCCCGCGGATAATTCACCCCTCCACTTT. Residues: CASSALTGPADNSPLHF.

This rearrangement joins TRBV10-3 to TRBJ2-7; TRBD2 matches 9 bases. V was clipped by 3 bases and J by 1 base; unmatched bases: 4. Per germline, CDR1 ENHRY and CDR2 SYGVKD. The CDR3 is 15 residues long. CDR3 DNA: TGTGCCATCAGTGAATGGAGCGGGGGGTCCTACGAGCAGTACTTC. Translating it yields CAISEWSGGSYEQYF.

CDR3 DNA sequence: TGTGCCAGCAGCCAATCCGGGGGGATTAATCAGCCCCAGCATTTT. This encodes CASSQSGGINQPQHF. This chain joins TRBV16 and TRBJ1-5, with D perhaps matching TRBD1 (5 bases). V shed 0 bases and J shed 4 bases, with 10 bases lying between them. The CDR3 runs 15 residues. CDR1 and CDR2 (germline): KGHSY, FQNENV.

The V and J genes are TRBV19 and TRBJ1-2; the D gene is possibly TRBD1 (6 bases). The germline gives CDR1 LNHDA, CDR2 SQIVND (reference sequence). V was cut by 4 bases and J by 2 bases, with 20 bases left in between. The length of the CDR3 is 17 residues. CDR3 sequence (DNA): TGTGCCAGTAGTAACCGTCTTCGGACAGTTCGGAACTATGGCTACACCTTC. Translation: CASSNRLRTVRNYGYTF.

The V gene is TRBV9, the J gene TRBJ2-4; D is unresolved. The CDR3 contains 14 residues. CDR1 and CDR2 (germline): SGDLS, YYNGEE. V was trimmed by 2 bases and J by 2 bases, leaving 8 bases between them. CDR3 in amino acids: CASSVGFSKNIQYF. The CDR3 region has the DNA TGTGCCAGCAGCGTGGGCTTCTCCAAAAACATTCAGTACTTC.

CDR3 DNA: TGCGCCAGCAGTCCGGGTCCCGGGACTACCTACAATGAGCAGTTCTTC. Amino acid sequence: CASSPGPGTTYNEQFF. The V call is TRBV23-1, the J call TRBJ2-1, with TRBD2 matching over 7 bases. TRBV23-1 is an ORF; its function is uncertain. V gave up 4 bases and J gave up 2 bases; unmatched junction bases: 8. This CDR3 spans 16 amino acids.

This chain links TRBV19 with TRBJ1-6; unclear D gene. The CDR3 runs to 13 residues. Per the germline V gene, CDR1 is LNHDA and CDR2 is SQIVND (reference sequence). V dropped 5 bases and J dropped 6 bases, with 8 bases sitting between them. The CDR3 nucleotides read TGTGCCAGTAGTGACAAACCTAATTCACCCCTCCACTTT. This translates into CASSDKPNSPLHF.

The V call is TRBV9, the J call TRBJ2-3; unclear D gene. Germline V lookup: CDR1 SGDLS, CDR2 YYNGEE. This CDR3 is built from 12 residues. The V end was cut by 4 bases, the J end by 2 bases, with 5 bases between. The CDR3 DNA sequence: TGTGCCAGCAGCTCTCCCACAGATACGCAGTATTTT. Its protein product is CASSSPTDTQYF.

This chain links TRBV6-2 or TRBV6-3 with TRBJ2-3; TRBD2 matches at 8 bases. CDR3 length: 16 residues. CDR1 MNHEY and CDR2 SVGEGT come from the germline V gene. V shed 5 bases and J 1 base; nucleotides not matched to a gene: 8. CDR3 DNA: TGTGCCAGCAGTCAACCTTGGACTAGCCGCACAGATACGCAGTATTTT. It specifies CASSQPWTSRTDTQYF.

The V gene is TRBV7-9, the J gene TRBJ1-2, with 7 bases that match TRBD1. J lost 6 bases, V lost 0 bases, and 10 bases had no gene match. The germline gives CDR1 SEHNR, CDR2 FQNEAQ (reference sequence). The CDR3 spans 16 residues. The CDR3 coding sequence is TGTGCCAGCAGCTTAGCAGGGACAGCTCCCGGGCATGGCTACACCTTC. This encodes CASSLAGTAPGHGYTF.

The rearrangement joins TRBV27 to TRBJ1-5, with TRBD1 matching over 10 bases. The V segment lost 5 bases and the J segment 5 bases; nucleotides outside the gene matches: 3. The CDR3 totals 14 residues. Germline V CDR1 and CDR2: MNHEY, SMNVEV (reference sequence). The CDR3 spells CASSAGTGDQPQHF. The DNA for the CDR3 is TGTGCCAGCAGTGCCGGGACAGGGGATCAGCCCCAGCATTTT.

This rearrangement joins TRBV5-1 to TRBJ1-5; TRBD1 agrees at 7 bases. The CDR3 covers 14 residues. The trim removed 3 bases at V and 4 bases at J, leaving 4 bases unmatched. Germline lookup yields CDR1 SGHRS and CDR2 YFSETQ. The CDR3 reads CASSSDRVNQPQHF. The CDR3 DNA reads as TGCGCCAGCAGCTCTGACAGGGTTAATCAGCCCCAGCATTTT.